This T cell receptor beta chain was identified during a study of blood T cell repertoires in COVID-19. Study at large: Samples of COVID-19 (acute and convalescent) were obtained from the United States, Italy and Spain.

Assay: immunoSEQ multiplex PCR; the TCRdb copy retains only in-frame clones and omits some. The top ten hold roughly 8.3% of the sample, which has a few hundred thousand clones, around 89% seen once. Recovered status applied to Cohort 3 donors who had two consecutive negative PCRs. It also applied to those with clearance or with symptom resolution. The germline V gene encodes CDR1 SGHTA and CDR2 FQGNSA. V was clipped by 5 bases and J by 7 bases, with 21 bases between them. The CDR3 length is 16 residues. Sequenced sample: PBMCs or T cells enriched from blood (not recorded which). The sequence was collected from a man aged 40-50 years who had recovered from COVID-19. The chain links TRBV7-2 to TRBJ2-1; weak D call: TRBD2 (7 bases). The CDR3 protein is CASSKGGGPPRNEQFF. In nucleotides, the CDR3 is TGTGCCAGCAGCAAAGGGGGGGGCCCACCACGGAATGAGCAGTTCTTC. Full variable domain (rest looked up from reference TRBV7-2 and TRBJ2-1): GAGVSQSPSNKVTEKGKDVELRCDPISGHTALYWYRQSLGQGLEFLIYFQGNSAPDKSGLPSDRFSAERTGGSVSTLTIQRTQQEDSAVYLCASSKGGGPPRNEQFFGPGTRLTVL.